The next 8 T cell receptor beta chains were all read from a single sample in a study of T cell changes during pregnancy in multiple sclerosis. The repertoire was sequenced with immunoSEQ multiplex PCR; TCRdb's copy has only in-frame clones and lacks some. The data contain 55,000 to 70,000 clones, nearly 90% of them singletons. The material sequenced was peripheral blood, taken in the first trimester of pregnancy. The source is a female donor with multiple sclerosis, enrolled in a pregnancy study.

This chain uses TRBV4-3 with TRBJ2-2; D not certain. The germline V and J ends were trimmed by 0 bases and 0 bases, with 11 bases remaining between them. Germline V gene sequence: CDR1 LGHNA, CDR2 YSLEER. CDR3 length equals 17 residues. CDR3 coding DNA: TGCGCCAGCAGCCAAGATCGAAGAACAGCGAACACCGGGGAGCTGTTTTTT. This translates into CASSQDRRTANTGELFF.

The chain recombines TRBV30 with TRBJ1-5; tentatively, D is TRBD1 (6 bases). Germline values: CDR1 GTSNPN, CDR2 SVGIG (reference sequence). Trimming took off 3 bases at V and 4 bases at J, with 16 bases between the two ends. CDR3 length equals 15 residues. In nucleotides, the CDR3 is TGTGCCTGGAGGGGGCGGGGGGCCTGGAATCAGCCCCAGCATTTT. It is translated as CAWRGRGAWNQPQHF.

The chain carries TRBV28 and TRBJ2-7; D remains ambiguous. Trimming stripped 4 bases from V and 3 bases from J, with 16 bases between. This CDR3 is 15 amino acids long. Germline V CDR1 and CDR2: MDHEN, SYDVKM. For the CDR3, the DNA is TGTGCCAGCAGTTCTACCGCAGGTAATGGCTACGAGCAGTACTTC. Its translation is CASSSTAGNGYEQYF.

This clone has just one count. This rearrangement joins TRBV7-9 to TRBJ1-1; TRBD1 agrees at 7 bases. The CDR3 has 15 amino acids. CDR1 is SEHNR and CDR2 is FQNEAQ in the germline V gene (reference sequence). J gave up 2 bases and V 5 bases, and 8 bases lay outside the gene matches. This CDR3 reads CASSPGQASNTEAFF. Written as DNA, the CDR3 is TGTGCCAGCAGCCCCGGACAGGCGTCAAACACTGAAGCTTTCTTT.

The chain employs TRBV4-2 and TRBJ2-1; 12 bases match TRBD2. Germline V gene data show CDR1 as LGHNA and CDR2 as YNFKEQ. The CDR3 has 19 amino acids. Losses at the gene ends were 4 bases for V and 3 bases for J; bases not matched to a gene: 13. CDR3 region: CASSLPKTSGRDNYNEQFF. DNA of the CDR3: TGTGCCAGCAGCCTGCCCAAGACTAGCGGGAGAGACAACTACAATGAGCAGTTCTTC.

The chain carries TRBV4-2 and TRBJ2-7, with 12 bases matching TRBD2. Germline V gene lookup returns CDR1 LGHNA and CDR2 YNFKEQ. After removal of 0 bases from V and 6 bases from J, the junction contained 6 bases not matched to a gene. The CDR3 totals 16 residues. The CDR3 DNA sequence: TGTGCCAGCAGCCAAGATCCTAGCGGGGGGGCCGGCGAGCAGTACTTC. Residues: CASSQDPSGGAGEQYF.

The chain employs TRBV18 and TRBJ1-1; D gene ambiguous. Germline assignment: CDR1 KGHSH and CDR2 LQKENI. The CDR3 runs to 15 residues. V gave up 2 bases and J gave up 1 base, with 11 bases separating them. This CDR3 reads CASSPELHRNTEAFF. The CDR3 nucleotides are TGTGCCAGCTCACCAGAGCTTCACCGGAACACTGAAGCTTTCTTT.

This rearrangement joins TRBV5-1 to TRBJ2-1; D is ambiguous. V was cut by 5 bases and J by 7 bases, with 19 bases left in between. Per germline, CDR1 SGHRS and CDR2 YFSETQ. The CDR3 is 15 residues long. CDR3 DNA: TGCGCCAGCAGGGAGCAAGCGCTGGCCTTGAATGAGCAGTTCTTC. This translates into CASREQALALNEQFF.